The 20 T cell receptor beta chains listed next were all sequenced from one sample in a study of CD8+CD57+ T cells in acquired aplastic anemia. The TCR beta profiling, which covered VDJ combination and CDR3 sequence, was carried out using genomic DNA as the template. One entry per CDR3 protein, called by TCRdb with MiXCR from the reads. This sample has 150,000 or so distinct CDR3 sequences, with 55% to 70% found just once. Sequencing was performed on sorted CD4+, CD8+, or CD8+CD57+ T cells (not recorded which) from PBMCs. Receptors originate from a human donor in good health.

The chain is built from TRBV10-3 and TRBJ1-1; no firm D call. The CDR3 is made up of 11 amino acids. CDR1 ENHRY and CDR2 SYGVKD come from the germline V gene. Deletions cut 3 bases from V and 6 bases from J, with 5 bases between. CDR3 amino acids: CAISDGAEAFF. The DNA for the CDR3 is TGTGCCATCAGTGACGGAGCTGAAGCTTTCTTT.

The J gene is TRBJ2-1, the V gene TRBV9; weak D call: TRBD2 (5 bases). The CDR3 extends over 13 amino acids. V was shortened by 6 bases and J by 6 bases, with 13 bases between the two germline ends. Germline CDR1 is SGDLS and CDR2 is YYNGEE. CDR3 region: CASTLGLSNEQFF. Here the CDR3 DNA reads TGTGCCAGCACCCTCGGACTGAGCAATGAGCAGTTCTTC.

This clonotype came up many times. The rearrangement links TRBV19 to TRBJ2-2; 8 nucleotides line up with TRBD1. V dropped 2 bases and J dropped 5; count of bases not matched to a gene: 4. CDR1 and CDR2 (germline): LNHDA, SQIVND (reference sequence). The CDR3 length is 15 residues. The CDR3 protein is CASSIPGQETGELFF. In nucleotides, the CDR3 is TGTGCCAGTAGTATACCGGGACAGGAGACCGGGGAGCTGTTTTTT.

There are many counts of this clonotype. The J gene is TRBJ2-1, the V gene TRBV9, with D hard to call. CDR3 length equals 15 residues. V was shortened by 0 bases and J by 2 bases, with 9 bases between the two germline ends. Germline lookup yields CDR1 SGDLS and CDR2 YYNGEE. This chain's CDR3 is CASSVGSETYNEQFF. In DNA form, the CDR3 reads TGTGCCAGCAGCGTAGGCAGCGAGACCTACAATGAGCAGTTCTTC.

In DNA form, the CDR3 reads TGTGCCATCAGTGAGGAACAGGGTAGAGGGAATGGCTACACCTTC. Translation gives CAISEEQGRGNGYTF. This chain connects TRBV10-3 to TRBJ1-2; D is possibly TRBD1 (6 bases). V was pared by 2 bases and J by 6 bases, with 16 bases between. The CDR3 extends over 15 amino acids. CDR1 and CDR2 (germline): ENHRY, SYGVKD.

V is TRBV6-2 or TRBV6-3 and J is TRBJ2-7; D is ambiguous. CDR1 is MNHEY and CDR2 is SVGEGT in the germline V gene. Trimming took off 4 bases at V and 2 bases at J, with 6 bases between the two ends. The CDR3 has 12 amino acids. CDR3 residues: CASSSRTYEQYF. The CDR3 region has the DNA TGTGCCAGCAGTTCACGGACCTACGAGCAGTACTTC.

This clonotype has at least ten counts. The J gene is TRBJ2-3, the V gene TRBV10-3; possibly TRBD1 for D (5 bases). The germline V and J ends were trimmed by 10 bases and 4 bases, with 15 bases remaining between them. Germline V gene lookup returns CDR1 ENHRY and CDR2 SYGVKD. The CDR3 has 13 amino acids. The CDR3 loop reads CASYRSGADTQYF. The CDR3 region has the DNA TGTGCCAGCTACAGGTCTGGGGCAGATACGCAGTATTTT.

The V gene is TRBV29-1, the J gene TRBJ2-1; 9 bases agree with TRBD2. The V gene end was trimmed by 5 bases and the J gene end by 6 bases; junction bases not matched to a gene: 17. The CDR3 is 17 amino acids. From germline, CDR1 is SQVTM and CDR2 ANQGSEA. The CDR3 DNA follows: TGCAGCGTTTCACCCCCCTACGTAAGCGGGAGGTCCAATGAGCAGTTCTTC. It encodes CSVSPPYVSGRSNEQFF.

Concerning this clonotype: This CDR3 is missing its conserved last phenylalanine or tryptophan, likely due to a read error. The DNA is omitted, as the CDR3 cannot be located on it reliably, and the CDR3 follows TCRdb's listing. This sequence joins TRBV12-3 or TRBV12-4 and TRBJ2-5; the D segment call TRBD1 is taken from the table without a DNA check. The CDR3 length equals 14 residues, ends included. This chain's CDR3 is CASNRDTWGRPSTS.

This clonotype was detected ten times or more. The chain uses TRBV20-1 and TRBJ1-1; D possibly corresponds to TRBD1 (5 bases). The ends were cut back, 7 bases at V and 3 bases at J, with 15 bases in the middle. Germline lookup yields CDR1 DFQATT and CDR2 SNEGSKA (reference sequence). CDR3 size: 13 residues. The CDR3: CSETRREYTEAFF. CDR3 in DNA: TGCAGTGAGACCCGCAGGGAATACACTGAAGCTTTCTTT.

This clonotype showed up many times. The chain joins TRBV12-3 or TRBV12-4 to TRBJ1-5; weak D call: TRBD1 (5 bases). The CDR3 contains 14 residues. V was cut by 7 bases and J by 6 bases, with 16 bases left in between. The CDR3 loop reads CASTERGAGQPQHF. CDR3 bases: TGTGCCAGCACCGAAAGAGGGGCAGGTCAGCCCCAGCATTTT.

This chain links TRBV7-9 with TRBJ2-5; TRBD2 aligns across 8 bases. The V segment lost 7 bases and the J segment 2 bases; nucleotides outside the gene matches: 9. Germline-derived CDR1 and CDR2 are SEHNR and FQNEAQ (reference sequence). This CDR3 region has 15 residues. CDR3 nucleotide sequence: TGTGCCAGCATATGGTCCGCGGGGGGTCAAGAGACCCAGTACTTC. Its protein is CASIWSAGGQETQYF.

The gene calls are TRBV10-2 and TRBJ2-7; D is unresolved. CDR1 and CDR2 from the germline V gene are WSHSY and SAAADI. The ends were cut back, 6 bases at V and 1 base at J, with 10 bases in the middle. The CDR3 length is 13 residues. The CDR3 DNA is TGCGCCAGCAGCCCTGGGAATTCCTACGAGCAGTACTTC. Its protein product is CASSPGNSYEQYF.

The V gene is TRBV20-1, the J gene TRBJ2-7, with 10 bases aligning to TRBD2. The junction had 6 bases not matched to a gene; V was cut back by 1 base and J by 0 bases. This CDR3 has 16 residues. CDR1 DFQATT and CDR2 SNEGSKA come from the germline V gene (reference sequence). CDR3 sequence reads: CSARVASGRVSYEQYF. The CDR3 DNA reads TGCAGTGCTAGAGTCGCTAGCGGGAGAGTCTCCTACGAGCAGTACTTC.

This chain joins TRBV10-3 and TRBJ1-2, with a tentative D call TRBD1 (6 bases). Germline V lookup: CDR1 ENHRY, CDR2 SYGVKD. V was shortened by 8 bases and J by 8 bases, with 21 bases between the two germline ends. The CDR3 has 14 residues. CDR3 coding DNA: TGTGCCATCGGCGAGTTAACAGGGTCGTACGGCTACACCTTC. Translation: CAIGELTGSYGYTF.

DNA of the CDR3: TGCGCCAGCAGCTTGGAATCGGGGCAGGGAGGGGACGAGCAGTACTTC. This codes for CASSLESGQGGDEQYF. The rearrangement links TRBV5-1 to TRBJ2-7; 7 bases line up with TRBD2. The CDR3 is 16 residues long. The germline V gene encodes CDR1 SGHRS and CDR2 YFSETQ. V was pared by 0 bases and J by 5 bases, with 11 bases of the junction left unmatched.

This clonotype has only a few counts. The V and J genes are TRBV7-3 and TRBJ2-3; no reliable D call. Trimming took 3 bases from V and 1 from J, leaving 11 bases between them. CDR1 SGHTA and CDR2 FQGTGA come from the germline V gene. The CDR3 is 15 amino acids. CDR3 nucleotide sequence: TGTGCCAGCAGCTTTGACTCAGGCGGCACAGATACGCAGTATTTT. Its translation: CASSFDSGGTDTQYF.

This clonotype has only one observation. The rearrangement links TRBV19 to TRBJ1-5; TRBD1 agrees at 9 bases. This CDR3 region has 15 residues. V shed 1 base and J 7 bases; nucleotides not matched to a gene: 5. Germline V CDR1 and CDR2: LNHDA, SQIVND (reference sequence). The CDR3 spells CASSIAGTGPQPQHF. The CDR3 DNA sequence: TGTGCCAGTAGTATAGCGGGGACAGGGCCCCAGCCCCAGCATTTT. The whole variable domain, filled in from reference TRBV19 and TRBJ1-5, reads DGGITQSPKYLFRKEGQNVTLSCEQNLNHDAMYWYRQDPGQGLRLIYYSQIVNDFQKGDIAEGYSVSREKKESFPLTVTSAQKNPTAFYLCASSIAGTGPQPQHFGDGTRLSIL.

This clonotype has only one observation. The chain employs TRBV2 and TRBJ2-3, with D possibly TRBD2 on 6 matching bases. The germline V and J ends were trimmed by 1 base and 2 bases, with 16 bases remaining between them. CDR1 and CDR2 (germline): SNHLY, FYNNEI. This CDR3 is built from 17 residues. CDR3 in amino acids: CASSEGVGGMNTDTQYF. The CDR3 coding sequence is TGTGCCAGCAGTGAAGGGGTCGGCGGGATGAACACAGATACGCAGTATTTT.

Only a few counts were recorded for this clonotype. The chain employs TRBV11-3 and TRBJ2-1; 14 bases agree with TRBD2. This CDR3 is built from 19 residues. With V trimmed by 5 bases and J by 4 bases, 13 bases remained unmatched. Germline-derived CDR1 and CDR2 are SGHNT and YENEEA. CDR3 bases: TGTGCCAGCAGCCGTTGGACTAGCGGGAGGCCCTCGATATACAATGAGCAGTTCTTC. Protein sequence: CASSRWTSGRPSIYNEQFF.